The 16 T cell receptor beta chains given below trace back to one sample, sequenced in a study of OX40 agonist ivuxolimab in advanced cancers. Using immunoSEQ multiplex PCR, the repertoire was profiled, and TCRdb retains in-frame clones only, with some absent. The repertoire has tens of thousands of clones, approximately 90% of them found once; the top ten carry 0.25% to 0.3%. This specimen was CD4+ or CD8+ T cells sorted from blood, taken in a trial of the OX40 agonist ivuxolimab. These receptors all stem from an adult with an advanced solid tumor such as melanoma, head and neck, liver or kidney cancer.

V usage is TRBV19 and J usage is TRBJ2-3; D possibly uses TRBD1 or TRBD2 (5 bases each). V lost 5 bases and J lost 6, with 12 bases in between. Germline lookup yields CDR1 LNHDA and CDR2 SQIVND (reference sequence). The CDR3 has 13 residues. In nucleotides, the CDR3 is TGTGCCAGTAGTGCCTCAGGGACCGATACGCAGTATTTT. It yields the protein CASSASGTDTQYF.

This clone was observed a few times. The gene calls are TRBV5-1 and TRBJ1-5; 7 bases are shared with TRBD1. CDR1 SGHRS and CDR2 YFSETQ come from the germline V gene. V lost 4 bases and J lost 0; bases outside the gene matches: 10. The CDR3 sequence is 17 residues long. The CDR3 bases are TGCGCCAGCAGCGTGGATCCGGGACAGAGTAGCAATCAGCCCCAGCATTTT. This codes for CASSVDPGQSSNQPQHF.

The chain recombines TRBV6-5 with TRBJ1-2, with D unclear. CDR1 and CDR2 (germline): MNHEY, SVGAGI. Trimming left V 7 bases short and J 3 bases short, with 18 bases between. There are 15 residues in the CDR3. CDR3 sequence reads: CASTLLSIPDYGYTF. DNA of the CDR3: TGTGCCAGCACCTTACTCAGCATTCCTGACTATGGCTACACCTTC.

The chain recombines TRBV30 with TRBJ2-1; TRBD2 matches 8 bases. The trim removed 0 bases at V and 3 bases at J, leaving 1 base unmatched. The CDR3 spans 14 residues. Germline assignment: CDR1 GTSNPN and CDR2 SVGIG (reference sequence). CDR3 sequence: CAWSVGTSYNEQFF. The CDR3 region has the DNA TGTGCCTGGAGTGTAGGGACTAGCTACAATGAGCAGTTCTTC.

CDR3 loop: CASSHLTGGILPEQYF. CDR3 DNA: TGTGCCAGCAGCCATCTGACAGGAGGGATCTTACCCGAGCAGTACTTC. V and J are TRBV14 and TRBJ2-7, with D possibly being TRBD1 or TRBD2 (6 bases each). CDR3 length: 16 residues. V lost 3 bases and J 6 bases, leaving 21 bases between the germline ends. Per the germline V gene, CDR1 is SGHDN and CDR2 is FVKESK. The whole variable domain, remainder taken from reference TRBV14 and TRBJ2-7, is EAGVTQFPSHSVIEKGQTVTLRCDPISGHDNLYWYRRVMGKEIKFLLHFVKESKQDESGMPNNRFLAERTGGTYSTLKVQPAELEDSGVYFCASSHLTGGILPEQYFGPGTRLTVT.

The V gene is TRBV5-4, the J gene TRBJ2-3; no firm D call. V dropped 3 bases and J dropped 6 bases, with 11 bases sitting between them. Germline V lookup: CDR1 SGHNT, CDR2 YYREEE (reference sequence). CDR3 length: 13 residues. CDR3 sequence reads: CASSSVGPDTQYF. CDR3 DNA sequence: TGTGCCAGCAGCTCGGTAGGGCCGGATACGCAGTATTTT.

The chain combines TRBV11-2 with TRBJ1-1, with D unresolved. This CDR3 is 16 amino acids long. Trimming took 5 bases from V and 1 from J, leaving 17 bases between them. The germline V gene encodes CDR1 SGHAT and CDR2 FQNNGV. The DNA of the CDR3 is TGTGCCAGCAGCATACGGTCCTTTACCCCGAACACTGAAGCTTTCTTT. The encoded protein is CASSIRSFTPNTEAFF.

The chain employs TRBV10-3 and TRBJ1-5; no reliable D call. Trimming shortened V by 3 bases and J by 4 bases, and 13 bases separated the two germline ends. Germline V gene data show CDR1 as ENHRY and CDR2 as SYGVKD. CDR3 length: 15 residues. Written as DNA, the CDR3 is TGTGCCATCAGTGACGCCTCGAGGAAAAATCAGCCCCAGCATTTT. Protein product: CAISDASRKNQPQHF.

This clone was seen just once. The chain links TRBV18 to TRBJ2-5; 12 nucleotides align to TRBD2. Germline CDR1 and CDR2: KGHSH and LQKENI. The CDR3 extends over 16 amino acids. The V segment lost 3 bases and the J segment 4 bases; nucleotides outside the gene matches: 6. The CDR3 DNA reads as TGTGCCAGCTCACCGAGACTAGCGGGAGAAATAGAGACCCAGTACTTC. As protein: CASSPRLAGEIETQYF.

CDR3 sequence reads: CAGKGGINTGELFF. The CDR3 region has the DNA TGTGCCGGTAAAGGGGGAATAAACACCGGGGAGCTGTTTTTT. The rearrangement joins TRBV6-1 to TRBJ2-2; TRBD1 is a possible D gene (6 bases). The CDR3 is 14 residues long. From germline, CDR1 is MNHNS and CDR2 SASEGT. V lost 11 bases to trimming and J lost 2 bases, with 15 bases between them.

The chain carries TRBV5-1 and TRBJ1-5; 8 nucleotides line up with TRBD1. CDR1 is SGHRS and CDR2 is YFSETQ in the germline V gene. CDR3 length: 15 residues. With 4 bases clipped from V and 7 bases from J, the junction kept 10 bases outside the gene matches. CDR3 coding DNA: TGCGCCAGCAGCCCTGGGACAGGAGGGCGACAGCCCCAGCATTTT. Its translation: CASSPGTGGRQPQHF.

The genes are TRBV7-9 and TRBJ2-1; D not resolved. The V gene's germline CDR1 is SEHNR and CDR2 FQNEAQ (reference sequence). Trimming shortened V by 5 bases and J by 0 bases, and 11 bases separated the two germline ends. The CDR3 loop spans 15 amino acids. The CDR3 protein is CASSHRRSSYNEQFF. CDR3 DNA: TGTGCCAGCAGCCATAGACGGAGCTCCTACAATGAGCAGTTCTTC.

This sequence joins TRBV29-1 and TRBJ2-1; 8 positions match TRBD2. Germline V gene lookup returns CDR1 SQVTM and CDR2 ANQGSEA. The V gene end was trimmed by 0 bases and the J gene end by 15 bases; junction bases not matched to a gene: 7. The CDR3 consists of 12 residues. The CDR3 region has the DNA TGCAGCGTTGAAGACGGTAGCGGGGTTGGGTTCTTC. Amino acid sequence: CSVEDGSGVGFF.

This clone was found once. V and J are TRBV9 and TRBJ2-1; TRBD1 matches 8 bases. CDR1 and CDR2 (germline): SGDLS, YYNGEE. The CDR3 spans 16 residues. V was clipped by 3 bases and J by 3 bases; unmatched bases: 8. This chain's CDR3 is CASSAQGASNYNEQFF. The CDR3 bases are TGTGCCAGCAGCGCCCAGGGGGCGAGTAACTACAATGAGCAGTTCTTC.

This clone appeared a few times. The V and J genes are TRBV6-6 and TRBJ1-5; the D gene is possibly TRBD1 (6 bases). The CDR3 is 15 amino acids. The germline V gene encodes CDR1 MNHNY and CDR2 SVGAGI (reference sequence). V was cut by 2 bases and J by 6 bases, with 14 bases left in between. CDR3 sequence reads: CASSYGGGSGQPQHF. The CDR3 bases are TGTGCCAGCAGTTACGGCGGGGGCAGCGGTCAGCCCCAGCATTTT.

Only one count was recorded for this clone. This chain uses TRBV6-1 with TRBJ1-5; 9 bases align to TRBD1. Trimming removed 3 bases from V and 7 bases from J; junction bases left unmatched: 13. Germline V gives CDR1 MNHNS, CDR2 SASEGT. This CDR3 comprises 17 residues. In DNA, the CDR3 is TGTGCCAGCAGTGAGTGGGACAGGGCGTTATGGAACCAGCCCCAGCATTTT. This encodes CASSEWDRALWNQPQHF.